One T cell receptor beta chain is described in this entry. As yet, its antigen is unknown. Repertoires were generated with immunoSEQ multiplex PCR, while TCRdb's copy carries only in-frame clones and drops some. The table lists about 33,000 clones, around 90% of them singletons. This entry belongs to a study of T cells in narcolepsy. Looked up from germline, CDR1 is SNHLY and CDR2 is FYNNEI. With 10 bases removed from V and 4 bases from J, the gap between germline ends came to 13 bases. CDR3 length: 12 amino acids. The study's findings and limits: Reportedly, autoreactive clonotypes were serially detected in patients' blood but not controls'. HCRT-specific and TRIB2-specific autoreactive clonotypes appeared among same-patient CSF and blood CD4+ clonotypes.

The TCR was taken from a human donor with narcolepsy. This chain links TRBV2 with TRBJ1-1, with a possible D match to TRBD1 (5 bases). The specimen sequenced was CD45RA- memory CD4+ T cells from PBMCs. The CDR3: CATKLGATEAFF. In DNA form, the CDR3 reads TGTGCCACTAAACTCGGGGCCACTGAAGCTTTCTTT.